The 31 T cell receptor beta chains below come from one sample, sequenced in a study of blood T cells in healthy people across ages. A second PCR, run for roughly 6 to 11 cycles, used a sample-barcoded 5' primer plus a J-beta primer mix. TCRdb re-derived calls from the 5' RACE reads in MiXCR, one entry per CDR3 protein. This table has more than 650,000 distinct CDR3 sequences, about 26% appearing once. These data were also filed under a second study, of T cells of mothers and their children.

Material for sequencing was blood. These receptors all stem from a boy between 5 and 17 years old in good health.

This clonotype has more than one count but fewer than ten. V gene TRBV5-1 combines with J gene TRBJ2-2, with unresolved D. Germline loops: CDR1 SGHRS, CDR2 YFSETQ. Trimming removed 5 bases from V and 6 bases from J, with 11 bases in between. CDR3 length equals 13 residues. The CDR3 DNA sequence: TGCGCCAGCAGGTCTAGGGTGGCCGGGGAGCTGTTTTTT. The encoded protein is CASRSRVAGELFF.

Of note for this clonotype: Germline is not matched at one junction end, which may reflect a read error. The CDR3 protein is CVSSFTRNTEAFF. CDR3 DNA: TGTGTCAGCAGTTTTACACGGAACACTGAAGCTTTCTTT. The chain has TRBV6-5 and TRBJ1-1; no firm D call. The CDR3 loop spans 13 amino acids. CDR1 is MNHEY and CDR2 is SVGAGI in the germline V gene.

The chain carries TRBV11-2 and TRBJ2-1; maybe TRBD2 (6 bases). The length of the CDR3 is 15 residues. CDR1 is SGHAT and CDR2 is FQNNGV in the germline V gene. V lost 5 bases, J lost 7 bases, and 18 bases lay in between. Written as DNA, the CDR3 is TGTGCCAGCAGCCCCCGACTAGAGATGGGGAATGAGCAGTTCTTC. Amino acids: CASSPRLEMGNEQFF.

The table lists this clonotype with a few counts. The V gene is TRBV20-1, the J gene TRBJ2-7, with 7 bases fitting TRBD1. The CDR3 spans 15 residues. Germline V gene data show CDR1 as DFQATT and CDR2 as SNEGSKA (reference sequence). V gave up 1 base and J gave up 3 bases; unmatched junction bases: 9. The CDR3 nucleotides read TGCAGTGCTAGAGTAGGGGGCGAAGGCATCTACGAGCAGTACTTC. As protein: CSARVGGEGIYEQYF.

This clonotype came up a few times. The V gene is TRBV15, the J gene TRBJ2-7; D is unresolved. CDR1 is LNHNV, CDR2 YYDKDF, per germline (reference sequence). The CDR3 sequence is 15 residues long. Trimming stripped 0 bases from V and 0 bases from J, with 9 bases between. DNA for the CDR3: TGTGCCACCAGCAGAGAATTCGGGTTCTCCTACGAGCAGTACTTC. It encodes CATSREFGFSYEQYF.

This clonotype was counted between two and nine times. In DNA, the CDR3 is TGCGCCAGCAGCCAAGGCCTCAGGAGAGCTAACTATGGCTACACCTTC. Amino acid sequence: CASSQGLRRANYGYTF. The J gene is TRBJ1-2, the V gene TRBV4-1; D is unclear. Germline values: CDR1 MGHRA, CDR2 YSYEKL. V was pared by 1 base and J by 0 bases, with 12 bases between. This CDR3 region has 16 residues.

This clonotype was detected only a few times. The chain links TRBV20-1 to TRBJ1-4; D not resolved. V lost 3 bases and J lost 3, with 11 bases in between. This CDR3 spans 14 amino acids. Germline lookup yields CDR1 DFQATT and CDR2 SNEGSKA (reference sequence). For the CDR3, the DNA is TGCAGTGCTAGGGGCTTAACGGCTAATGAAAAACTGTTTTTT. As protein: CSARGLTANEKLFF.

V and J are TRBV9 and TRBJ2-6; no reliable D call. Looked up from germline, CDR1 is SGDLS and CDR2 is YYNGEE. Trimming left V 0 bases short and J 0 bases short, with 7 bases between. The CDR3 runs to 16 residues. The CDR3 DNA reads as TGTGCCAGCAGCGTAGCTGTGACCTCTGGGGCCAACGTCCTGACTTTC. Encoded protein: CASSVAVTSGANVLTF.

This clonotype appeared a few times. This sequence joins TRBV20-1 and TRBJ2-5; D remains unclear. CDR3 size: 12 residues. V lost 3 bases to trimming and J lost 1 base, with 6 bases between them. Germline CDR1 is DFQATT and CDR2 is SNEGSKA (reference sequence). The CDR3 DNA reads TGCAGTGCTAGGTTAGCCCAAGAGACCCAGTACTTC. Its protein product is CSARLAQETQYF.

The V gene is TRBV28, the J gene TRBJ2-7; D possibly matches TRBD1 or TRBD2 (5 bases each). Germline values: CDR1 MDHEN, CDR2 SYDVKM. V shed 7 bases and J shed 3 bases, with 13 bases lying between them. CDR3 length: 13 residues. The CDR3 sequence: CASNWGSVYEQYF. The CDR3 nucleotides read TGTGCCAGCAACTGGGGGTCCGTCTACGAGCAGTACTTC. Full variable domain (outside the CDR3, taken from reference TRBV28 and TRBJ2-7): DVKVTQSSRYLVKRTGEKVFLECVQDMDHENMFWYRQDPGLGLRLIYFSYDVKMKEKGDIPEGYSVSREKKERFSLILESASTNQTSMYLCASNWGSVYEQYFGPGTRLTVT.

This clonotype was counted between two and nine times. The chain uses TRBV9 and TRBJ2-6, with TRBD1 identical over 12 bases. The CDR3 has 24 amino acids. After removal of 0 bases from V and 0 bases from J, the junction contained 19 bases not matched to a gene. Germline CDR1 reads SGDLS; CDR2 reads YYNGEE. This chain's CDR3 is CASSVAWADPGQGATLSGANVLTF. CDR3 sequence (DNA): TGTGCCAGCAGCGTAGCTTGGGCTGATCCGGGACAGGGGGCTACCCTCTCTGGGGCCAACGTCCTGACTTTC.

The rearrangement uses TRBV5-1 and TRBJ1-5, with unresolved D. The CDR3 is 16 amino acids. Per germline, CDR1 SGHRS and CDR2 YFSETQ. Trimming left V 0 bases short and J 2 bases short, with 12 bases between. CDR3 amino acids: CASSLESGGGNQPQHF. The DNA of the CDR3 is TGCGCCAGCAGCTTGGAGTCGGGTGGGGGCAATCAGCCCCAGCATTTT.

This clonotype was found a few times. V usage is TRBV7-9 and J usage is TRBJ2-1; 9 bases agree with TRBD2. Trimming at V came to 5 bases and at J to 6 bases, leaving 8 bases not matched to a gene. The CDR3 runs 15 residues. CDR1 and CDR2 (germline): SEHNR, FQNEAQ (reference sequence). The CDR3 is CASSLELRGGNEQFF. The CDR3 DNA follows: TGTGCCAGCAGCCTGGAATTGCGGGGGGGCAATGAGCAGTTCTTC.

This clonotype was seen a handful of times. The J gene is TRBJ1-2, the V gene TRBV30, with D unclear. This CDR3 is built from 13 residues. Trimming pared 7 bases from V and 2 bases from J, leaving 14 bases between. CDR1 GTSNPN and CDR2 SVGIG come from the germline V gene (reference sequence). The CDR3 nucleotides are TGTGCCTCCCACCGAGGGCCGAACTATGGCTACACCTTC. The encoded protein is CASHRGPNYGYTF. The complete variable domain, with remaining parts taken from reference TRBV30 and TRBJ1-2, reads SQTIHQWPATLVQPVGSPLSLECTVEGTSNPNLYWYRQAAGRGLQLLFYSVGIGQISSEVPQNLSASRPQDRQFILSSKKLLLSDSGFYLCASHRGPNYGYTFGSGTRLTVV.

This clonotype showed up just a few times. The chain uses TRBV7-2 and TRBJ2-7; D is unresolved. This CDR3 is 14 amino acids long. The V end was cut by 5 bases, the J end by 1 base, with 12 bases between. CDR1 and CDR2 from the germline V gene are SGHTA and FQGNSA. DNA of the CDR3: TGTGCCAGCAGCCTAGGACCCTTTTCCTACGAGCAGTACTTC. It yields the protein CASSLGPFSYEQYF. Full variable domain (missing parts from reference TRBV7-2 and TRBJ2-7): GAGVSQSPSNKVTEKGKDVELRCDPISGHTALYWYRQSLGQGLEFLIYFQGNSAPDKSGLPSDRFSAERTGGSVSTLTIQRTQQEDSAVYLCASSLGPFSYEQYFGPGTRLTVT.

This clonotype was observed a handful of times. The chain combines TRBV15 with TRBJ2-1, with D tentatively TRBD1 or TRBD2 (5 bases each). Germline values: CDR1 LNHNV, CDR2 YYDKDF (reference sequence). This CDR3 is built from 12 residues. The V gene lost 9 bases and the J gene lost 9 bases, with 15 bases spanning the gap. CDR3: CATQMGPGEQFF. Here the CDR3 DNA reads TGTGCCACACAAATGGGACCTGGTGAGCAGTTCTTC.

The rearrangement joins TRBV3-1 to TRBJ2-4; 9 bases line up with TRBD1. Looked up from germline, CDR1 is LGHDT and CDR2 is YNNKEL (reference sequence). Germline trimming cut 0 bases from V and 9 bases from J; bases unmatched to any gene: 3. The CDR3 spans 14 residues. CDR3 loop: CASSQEVTGGIQYF. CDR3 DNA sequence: TGTGCCAGCAGCCAAGAAGTGACAGGGGGCATTCAGTACTTC.

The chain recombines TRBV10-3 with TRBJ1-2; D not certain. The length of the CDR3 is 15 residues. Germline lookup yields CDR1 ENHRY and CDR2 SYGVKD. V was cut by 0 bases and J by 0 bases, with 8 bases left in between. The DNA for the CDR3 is TGTGCCATCAGTGAGTCGACGGAAGCTAACTATGGCTACACCTTC. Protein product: CAISESTEANYGYTF.

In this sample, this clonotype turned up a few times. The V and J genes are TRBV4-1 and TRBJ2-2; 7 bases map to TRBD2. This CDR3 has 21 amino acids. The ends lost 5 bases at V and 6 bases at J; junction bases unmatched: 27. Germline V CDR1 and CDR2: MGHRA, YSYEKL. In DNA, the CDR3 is TGCGCCAGCAGCTTGACCCTTCCCGGGACTAAAAATTTATGGTTCGCCGGGGAGCTGTTTTTT. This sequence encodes CASSLTLPGTKNLWFAGELFF.

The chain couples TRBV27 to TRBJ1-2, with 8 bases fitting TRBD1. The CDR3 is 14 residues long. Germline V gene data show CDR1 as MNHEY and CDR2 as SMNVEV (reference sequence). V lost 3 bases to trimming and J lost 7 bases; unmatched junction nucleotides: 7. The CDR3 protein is CASSFAQGALGYTF. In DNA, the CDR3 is TGTGCCAGCAGTTTCGCCCAGGGGGCACTTGGCTACACCTTC.

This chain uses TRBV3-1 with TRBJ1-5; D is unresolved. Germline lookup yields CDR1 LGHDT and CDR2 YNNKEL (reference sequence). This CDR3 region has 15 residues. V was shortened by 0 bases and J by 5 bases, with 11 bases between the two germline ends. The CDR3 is CASSQERVEDQPQHF. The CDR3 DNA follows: TGTGCCAGCAGCCAAGAGCGAGTTGAGGATCAGCCCCAGCATTTT.

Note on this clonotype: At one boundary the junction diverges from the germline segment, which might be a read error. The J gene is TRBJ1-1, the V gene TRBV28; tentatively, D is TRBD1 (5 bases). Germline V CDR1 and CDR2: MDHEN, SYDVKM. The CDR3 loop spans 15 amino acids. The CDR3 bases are TGTGGCAGCAGTTTGCCCCAGGGCATGAACACTGAAGCTTTCTTT. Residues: CGSSLPQGMNTEAFF.

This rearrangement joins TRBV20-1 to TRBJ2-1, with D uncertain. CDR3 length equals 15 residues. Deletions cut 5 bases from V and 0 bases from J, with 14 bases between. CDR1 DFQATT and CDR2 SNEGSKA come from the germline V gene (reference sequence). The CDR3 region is CSAAHGLSSYNEQFF. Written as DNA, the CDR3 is TGCAGTGCTGCCCACGGTCTAAGCTCCTACAATGAGCAGTTCTTC.

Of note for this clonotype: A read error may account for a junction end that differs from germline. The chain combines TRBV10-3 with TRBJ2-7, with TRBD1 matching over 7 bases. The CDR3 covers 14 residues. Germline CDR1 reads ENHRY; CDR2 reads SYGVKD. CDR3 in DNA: TGTACCATCAGTCCCGGGACAGTCTCCTACGAGCAGTACTTC. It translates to CTISPGTVSYEQYF.

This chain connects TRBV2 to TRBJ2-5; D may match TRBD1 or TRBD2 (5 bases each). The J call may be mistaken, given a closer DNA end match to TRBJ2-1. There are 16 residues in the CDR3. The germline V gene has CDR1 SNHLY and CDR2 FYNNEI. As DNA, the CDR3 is TGTGCCAGCAGTGAACTAGGGAGACAGCCCTACAATGAGCAGTTCTTC. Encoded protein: CASSELGRQPYNEQFF.

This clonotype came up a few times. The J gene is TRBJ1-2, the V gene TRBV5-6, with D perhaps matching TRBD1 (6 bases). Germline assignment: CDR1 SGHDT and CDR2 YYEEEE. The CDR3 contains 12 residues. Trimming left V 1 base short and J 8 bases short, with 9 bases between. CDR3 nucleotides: TGTGCCAGCAGCTTGACAGGGAAGGGCTACACCTTC. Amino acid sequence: CASSLTGKGYTF.

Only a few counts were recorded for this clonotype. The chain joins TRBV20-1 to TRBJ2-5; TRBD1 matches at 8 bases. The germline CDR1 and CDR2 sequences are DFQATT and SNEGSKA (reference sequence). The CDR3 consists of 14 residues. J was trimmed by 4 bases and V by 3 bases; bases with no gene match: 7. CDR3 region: CSARGGQGRETQYF. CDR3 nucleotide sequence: TGCAGTGCTAGGGGCGGACAGGGACGAGAGACCCAGTACTTC.

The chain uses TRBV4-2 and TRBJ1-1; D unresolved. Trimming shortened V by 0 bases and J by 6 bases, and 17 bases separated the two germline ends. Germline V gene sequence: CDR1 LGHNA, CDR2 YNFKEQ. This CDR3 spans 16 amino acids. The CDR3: CASSQDPGDGEPEAFF. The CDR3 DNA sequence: TGTGCCAGCAGCCAAGATCCCGGTGACGGCGAGCCTGAAGCTTTCTTT.

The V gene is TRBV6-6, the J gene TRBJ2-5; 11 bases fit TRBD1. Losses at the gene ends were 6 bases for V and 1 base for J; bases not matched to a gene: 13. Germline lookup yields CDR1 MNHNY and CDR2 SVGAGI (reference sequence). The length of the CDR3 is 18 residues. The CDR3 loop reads CASSHLPGQGASQETQYF. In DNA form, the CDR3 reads TGTGCCAGCAGCCATCTACCCGGACAGGGGGCCTCCCAAGAGACCCAGTACTTC.

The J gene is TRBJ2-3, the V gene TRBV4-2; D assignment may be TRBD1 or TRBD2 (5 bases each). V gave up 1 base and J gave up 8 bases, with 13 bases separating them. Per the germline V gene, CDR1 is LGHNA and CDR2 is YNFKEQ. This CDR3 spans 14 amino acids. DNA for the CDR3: TGTGCCAGCAGCCAAGGGGACCCTCGTAGTACGCAGTATTTT. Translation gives CASSQGDPRSTQYF.

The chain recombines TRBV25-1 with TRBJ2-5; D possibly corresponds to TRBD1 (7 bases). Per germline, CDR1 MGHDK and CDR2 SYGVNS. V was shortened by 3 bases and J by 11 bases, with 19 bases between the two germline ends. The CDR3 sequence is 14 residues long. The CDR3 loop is CASSETGKGREQYF. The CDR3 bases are TGTGCCAGCAGTGAGACAGGGAAGGGACGGGAGCAGTACTTC. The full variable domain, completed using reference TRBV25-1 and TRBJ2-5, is EADIYQTPRYLVIGTGKKITLECSQTMGHDKMYWYQQDPGMELHLIHYSYGVNSTEKGDLSSESTVSRIRTEHFPLTLESARPSHTSQYLCASSETGKGREQYFGPGTRLLVL.